The T cell receptor (beta chain) described here comes from a study of blood T cell repertoires in COVID-19. Sequencing used immunoSEQ multiplex PCR; TCRdb keeps in-frame clones, though not all of them. The table includes roughly 200,000 clones, under 85% detected once. Trimming removed 5 bases from V and 8 bases from J, with 10 bases in between. The CDR3 loop spans 13 amino acids. Germline V gene lookup returns CDR1 SGHTA and CDR2 FQGTGA. The Seattle site enrolled patients during active infection and followed them longitudinally. Sequencing was done on a sample of peripheral blood. The chain is built from TRBV7-3 and TRBJ1-6; no clear D. The TCR comes from a woman older than 75 with COVID-19, enrolled during active disease. The CDR3 coding sequence is TGTGCCAGCAGCGGCGGAGTCGATTCACCCCTCCACTTT. Translating gives CASSGGVDSPLHF.